This T cell receptor beta chain was recorded in a study of T-cell reconstitution after alpha-beta-depleted transplantation in children. Findings of the study overall: Several hundred expanded graft clones reportedly gave rise to the alpha-beta T cells present about two months after transplant. T-cell numbers and diversity, one year after transplant, stemmed largely from T cells that were newly produced. Recipient T cells and thymic progenitors that survived were the source of the high TCRbeta diversity seen at day 60 in some patients.

A library of TCRbeta sequences, prepared with unique molecular identifiers, was generated. One entry per CDR3 protein, called by TCRdb with MiXCR from the PCR reads. The sample has 700,000 to 950,000 distinct CDR3 sequences, 15% to 20% seen once. This clonotype has just a few counts. Antigen unknown. Losses at the gene ends were 11 bases for V and 6 bases for J; bases not matched to a gene: 10. In germline, CDR1 is WSHSY, CDR2 SAAADI. The CDR3 has 13 amino acids. The input for sequencing was PBMCs, mostly from graft donor cells, taken 360 days after TCRalphabeta/CD19-depleted stem cell transplant. The chain uses TRBV10-2 and TRBJ2-3; 8 bases match TRBD2. The receptor was derived from a male patient under 18 who had a stem cell transplant for acute lymphoblastic leukemia, so the T cells may come from the graft donor. This chain's CDR3 is CAGSGSPTDTQYF. DNA for the CDR3: TGCGCCGGAAGCGGGAGCCCTACGGATACGCAGTATTTT.